The next 32 T cell receptor beta chains were all read from a single sample in a study of T cells expressing NK-cell markers. TCRdb re-called the 5' RACE reads and shows each CDR3 protein once, DNA omitted. The sample data list some 600,000 distinct CDR3 sequences. What was sequenced was blood T cells: a sorted CD56 or NKG2C T cell subset, CD4+ or CD8+ T cells, or bulk PBMC T cells (not recorded which). The receptors originated from a man between 18 and 35 years old in good health.

The V and J genes are TRBV3-1 and TRBJ2-2; TCRdb's D call, TRBD1, is unchecked because there is no DNA. Germline CDR1 is LGHDT and CDR2 is YNNKEL (reference sequence). This CDR3 has 14 amino acids. The CDR3 region is CASSPTRARGELFF.

This chain links TRBV5-1 with TRBJ2-1; TCRdb's D call of TRBD2 is untestable without DNA. The CDR3 spans 14 residues. Germline CDR1 is SGHRS and CDR2 is YFSETQ. The CDR3 spells CASGGRASYNEQFF.

The chain has TRBV12-3 or TRBV12-4 and TRBJ2-1; the D gene TCRdb calls, TRBD1, cannot be checked with no DNA. The length of the CDR3 is 15 residues. The CDR3 sequence: CASRPPGQGYNEQFF.

The rearrangement joins TRBV20-1 to TRBJ2-2. Germline CDR1 DFQATT, CDR2 SNEGSKA (reference sequence). The CDR3 is 11 residues long. This chain's CDR3 is CSARVGGELFF.

V and J are TRBV5-1 and TRBJ2-4; TCRdb calls TRBD1, which cannot be checked without DNA. There are 12 residues in the CDR3. CDR1 is SGHRS and CDR2 is YFSETQ in the germline V gene. CDR3 sequence reads: CAAWGSGNIQYF.

V gene TRBV7-2 combines with J gene TRBJ2-2; TCRdb's D gene call, TRBD1, goes unchecked for lack of DNA. The germline V gene has CDR1 SGHTA and CDR2 FQGNSA. This CDR3 contains 14 residues. The CDR3 loop is CASSRQTRPGELFF.

The V call is TRBV15, the J call TRBJ1-5; TCRdb outputs TRBD1, but without DNA this stays unchecked. The CDR3 consists of 14 residues. Per germline, CDR1 LNHNV and CDR2 YYDKDF (reference sequence). The CDR3 loop is CATRTGGLYQPQHF.

This rearrangement joins TRBV29-1 to TRBJ1-1. CDR3 length: 14 amino acids. Germline lookup yields CDR1 SQVTM and CDR2 ANQGSEA. The CDR3 protein is CSVASYDMNTEAFF. The full variable domain, completed using reference TRBV29-1 and TRBJ1-1, is SAVISQKPSRDICQRGTSLTIQCQVDSQVTMMFWYRQQPGQSLTLIATANQGSEATYESGFVIDKFPISRPNLTFSTLTVSNMSPEDSSIYLCSVASYDMNTEAFFGQGTRLTVV.

V is TRBV9 and J is TRBJ2-7; TCRdb calls TRBD2, which cannot be checked without DNA. Germline V gene sequence: CDR1 SGDLS, CDR2 YYNGEE. This CDR3 contains 16 residues. The CDR3 region is CASSPSRTSAGYEQYF. Full variable domain (missing parts from reference TRBV9 and TRBJ2-7): DSGVTQTPKHLITATGQRVTLRCSPRSGDLSVYWYQQSLDQGLQFLIQYYNGEERAKGNILERFSAQQFPDLHSELNLSSLELGDSALYFCASSPSRTSAGYEQYFGPGTRLTVT.

The V gene is TRBV5-1, the J gene TRBJ2-1; TCRdb proposes TRBD1, but this gene call is untestable without DNA. Germline CDR1 SGHRS, CDR2 YFSETQ. CDR3 length: 14 residues. Here the CDR3 reads CASSVSEARGEQFF.

The chain uses TRBV11-2 and TRBJ2-3; TCRdb outputs TRBD1, but without DNA this stays unchecked. Looked up from germline, CDR1 is SGHAT and CDR2 is FQNNGV. This CDR3 region has 13 residues. The CDR3 sequence is CASRAPGTDTQYF.

The V call is TRBV5-8, the J call TRBJ2-7; absent DNA, TCRdb's TRBD1 call cannot be checked. There are 14 residues in the CDR3. Germline CDR1 SGHTS, CDR2 YDEGEE. The CDR3 loop is CASSSGQGDYEQYF.

This chain uses TRBV5-6 with TRBJ2-3; lacking DNA, the TRBD1 call made by TCRdb goes unchecked. CDR1 SGHDT and CDR2 YYEEEE come from the germline V gene. The CDR3 is 15 amino acids. The CDR3 protein is CASSAQGQGTDTQYF.

The rearrangement joins TRBV7-6 to TRBJ1-6. Germline V gene data show CDR1 as SGHVS and CDR2 as FNYEAQ. The CDR3 loop spans 15 amino acids. The CDR3 is CASSLAVSYNSPLHF.

This rearrangement joins TRBV7-3 to TRBJ1-2; the TCRdb call, TRBD1, lacks DNA for checking. The CDR3 has 14 residues. From germline, CDR1 is SGHTA and CDR2 FQGTGA. Here the CDR3 reads CASRRYEGALGYTF.

This chain connects TRBV29-1 to TRBJ2-2; TCRdb outputs TRBD1, but without DNA this stays unchecked. CDR3 length: 12 amino acids. The V gene's germline CDR1 is SQVTM and CDR2 ANQGSEA. CDR3: CSVVGAFGELFF.

J is TRBJ1-5 and V is TRBV24-1; there is no DNA to check the TCRdb D call of TRBD1. The CDR3 consists of 14 residues. Germline values: CDR1 KGHDR, CDR2 SFDVKD. CDR3 region: CATSDTGETTAQHF.

The J gene is TRBJ2-1, the V gene TRBV10-3; TCRdb names TRBD2, which stays unverified in the absence of DNA. In germline, CDR1 is ENHRY, CDR2 SYGVKD. The CDR3 is made up of 16 amino acids. This chain's CDR3 is CAIRSPGTSRVNEQFF.

The rearrangement links TRBV5-1 to TRBJ2-1; TCRdb's D call of TRBD2 is untestable without DNA. The CDR3 length is 14 residues. CDR1 is SGHRS, CDR2 YFSETQ, per germline. The CDR3 region is CASSPPGLAHEQFF.

The CDR3 reads CASSPERPDTQYF. This sequence joins TRBV7-3 and TRBJ2-3. This CDR3 region has 13 residues. Germline V gene data show CDR1 as SGHTA and CDR2 as FQGTGA.

The rearrangement uses TRBV10-3 and TRBJ2-1; TCRdb indicates TRBD2, and absent DNA this call remains unverified. This CDR3 region has 14 residues. Germline values: CDR1 ENHRY, CDR2 SYGVKD. This chain's CDR3 is CAISSLAGYNEQFF.

The CDR3 sequence: CASSDGRSHSYNEQFF. The chain has TRBV2 and TRBJ2-1. The CDR3 contains 16 residues. Germline CDR1 reads SNHLY; CDR2 reads FYNNEI.

The chain employs TRBV12-3 or TRBV12-4 and TRBJ1-2; TCRdb picks TRBD1, but there is no DNA to check that call. The CDR3 runs to 13 residues. CDR3 residues: CASRRRGTYGYTF.

The chain is built from TRBV12-3 or TRBV12-4 and TRBJ2-1; the TRBD1 assignment by TCRdb is unverifiable without DNA. The CDR3 spans 14 residues. This chain's CDR3 is CASTPDGSYNEQFF.

The genes are TRBV12-3 or TRBV12-4 and TRBJ2-2; TCRdb selects TRBD2, and the lack of DNA leaves this call unchecked. The CDR3 totals 18 residues. CDR3: CASSLVKVAGPNTGELFF.

The chain links TRBV4-1 to TRBJ1-4. CDR3 length equals 14 residues. Per germline, CDR1 MGHRA and CDR2 YSYEKL. The CDR3 sequence: CASSHVQEIEKLFF.

This rearrangement joins TRBV4-2 to TRBJ2-5; without DNA, the TCRdb call of TRBD1 cannot be checked. The CDR3 covers 16 residues. Germline V CDR1 and CDR2: LGHNA, YNFKEQ. This CDR3 reads CASSPQGSVREETQYF.

The chain joins TRBV9 to TRBJ2-5; the TCRdb call, TRBD2, lacks DNA for checking. Germline V gene sequence: CDR1 SGDLS, CDR2 YYNGEE. This CDR3 comprises 18 residues. The CDR3 spells CASSVAEGIARGQETQYF.

The genes are TRBV12-3 or TRBV12-4 and TRBJ2-4; TCRdb picks TRBD2, but there is no DNA to check that call. CDR3 length: 16 amino acids. This chain's CDR3 is CASSAISGSTKNIQYF.

The V call is TRBV2, the J call TRBJ2-5; TCRdb gives TRBD1 as the D gene, but with no DNA this cannot be confirmed. Germline V CDR1 and CDR2: SNHLY, FYNNEI. CDR3 size: 14 residues. CDR3 loop: CASREGAAQETQYF.

The CDR3 here is CASSQEVEGSQETQYF. V and J are TRBV4-3 and TRBJ2-5; no DNA is available, so the TRBD2 call from TCRdb remains unchecked. The length of the CDR3 is 16 residues. Germline-derived CDR1 and CDR2 are LGHNA and YSLEER.

This chain connects TRBV11-2 to TRBJ2-1; TCRdb selects TRBD1, and the lack of DNA leaves this call unchecked. The CDR3 consists of 13 residues. Germline-derived CDR1 and CDR2 are SGHAT and FQNNGV. CDR3: CASGGTPNSEQFF. Full variable domain (outside the CDR3, taken from reference TRBV11-2 and TRBJ2-1): EAGVAQSPRYKIIEKRQSVAFWCNPISGHATLYWYQQILGQGPKLLIQFQNNGVVDDSQLPKDRFSAERLKGVDSTLKIQPAKLEDSAVYLCASGGTPNSEQFFGPGTRLTVL.